Below, 16 T cell receptor beta chains from the same sample are listed, as sequenced in a study of blood T cell repertoires in COVID-19. The method was immunoSEQ multiplex PCR; TCRdb's version includes in-frame clones alone and lacks a portion of them. The top ten clones hold 7.6% of a sample with about 120,000 clones, over 75% of them seen once. The sequencing sample was made of peripheral blood. The receptors shown here come from a man aged 50 to 59 with acute or convalescent COVID-19.

The table lists this clone with a count of one. V gene TRBV2 combines with J gene TRBJ1-4, with D possibly matching TRBD1 (6 bases). Germline values: CDR1 SNHLY, CDR2 FYNNEI. The V and J ends lost 5 bases and 2 bases respectively, with 9 bases between them. The CDR3 has 14 amino acids. The DNA for the CDR3 is TGTGCCAGCAGTTACACAGGGACTAATGAAAAACTGTTTTTT. It yields the protein CASSYTGTNEKLFF.

V and J are TRBV5-1 and TRBJ2-1; a possible D gene is TRBD2 (6 bases). The CDR3 extends over 15 amino acids. The V end was cut by 0 bases, the J end by 3 bases, with 10 bases between. Germline CDR1 and CDR2: SGHRS and YFSETQ. CDR3 protein: CASSLEGLGYNEQFF. DNA for the CDR3: TGCGCCAGCAGCTTGGAGGGACTGGGCTACAATGAGCAGTTCTTC.

CDR3 sequence reads: CASSTDRVETQYF. The CDR3 DNA reads TGCGCCAGCAGCACCGACAGGGTGGAGACCCAGTACTTC. The V call is TRBV5-1, the J call TRBJ2-5, with 7 nucleotides matching TRBD1. Germline V CDR1 and CDR2: SGHRS, YFSETQ. The junction had 5 bases not matched to a gene; V was cut back by 4 bases and J by 5 bases. This CDR3 is built from 13 residues.

The chain is built from TRBV19 and TRBJ2-2, with unresolved D. This CDR3 is built from 14 residues. Germline-derived CDR1 and CDR2 are LNHDA and SQIVND (reference sequence). V gave up 5 bases and J gave up 1 base, with 8 bases separating them. CDR3 in amino acids: CASSFTENTGELFF. In DNA form, the CDR3 reads TGTGCCAGTAGTTTCACAGAGAACACCGGGGAGCTGTTTTTT.

On this clone: Other DNA sequences in the same sample also yield this CDR3. This chain uses TRBV24-1 with TRBJ2-3, with 8 bases lining up with TRBD2. V lost 3 bases to trimming and J lost 0 bases; unmatched junction nucleotides: 4. This CDR3 is built from 16 residues. The germline gives CDR1 KGHDR, CDR2 SFDVKD. CDR3 nucleotides: TGTGCCACCAGTGATGCTAGCGGGCCGAGCACAGATACGCAGTATTTT. Its protein product is CATSDASGPSTDTQYF.

This clone has just one count. The gene calls are TRBV23-1 and TRBJ1-2, with D possibly TRBD1 on 6 matching bases. TRBV23-1 is an open reading frame whose function is uncertain. This CDR3 region has 18 residues. V dropped 6 bases and J dropped 4 bases, with 27 bases sitting between them. The CDR3 DNA follows: TGCGCCAGCAGGACAGGTGGCACCACTGTGGCCCCTTCCTATGGCTACACCTTC. Protein: CASRTGGTTVAPSYGYTF.

This chain connects TRBV6-5 to TRBJ1-2; the match to TRBD1 covers 8 bases. This CDR3 contains 13 residues. The junction had 3 bases not matched to a gene; V was cut back by 6 bases and J by 3 bases. Germline values: CDR1 MNHEY, CDR2 SVGAGI. The CDR3 DNA follows: TGTGCCAGCAGAGGACAGGGCTACTATGGCTACACCTTC. As protein: CASRGQGYYGYTF.

In DNA, the CDR3 is TGTGCCAGCTCACCAGGGACAGACTATGGCTACACCTTC. Protein: CASSPGTDYGYTF. The gene calls are TRBV18 and TRBJ1-2; 7 nucleotides match TRBD1. This CDR3 has 13 amino acids. From germline, CDR1 is KGHSH and CDR2 LQKENI. V lost 2 bases, J lost 3 bases, and 0 bases stayed unmatched. The full variable domain, completed using reference TRBV18 and TRBJ1-2, is NAGVMQNPRHLVRRRGQEARLRCSPMKGHSHVYWYRQLPEEGLKFMVYLQKENIIDESGMPKERFSAEFPKEGPSILRIQQVVRGDSAAYFCASSPGTDYGYTFGSGTRLTVV.

CDR3 sequence: CASTTGTVSSEQFF. DNA for the CDR3: TGTGCCAGCACTACCGGGACAGTAAGTTCTGAGCAGTTCTTC. The V gene is TRBV3-1 (or the pseudogene TRBV3-2), the J gene TRBJ2-1; 7 nucleotides align to TRBD1. This CDR3 has 14 amino acids. The V gene end was trimmed by 7 bases and the J gene end by 9 bases; junction bases not matched to a gene: 12. From germline, CDR1 is LGHDT and CDR2 YNNKEL (reference sequence).

In the case of this clone: Other nucleotide sequences from this sample produce the same CDR3. The chain couples TRBV19 to TRBJ2-7, with D perhaps TRBD2 (6 bases). CDR3 size: 12 residues. From germline, CDR1 is LNHDA and CDR2 SQIVND (reference sequence). Trimming stripped 3 bases from V and 6 bases from J, with 9 bases between. Written as DNA, the CDR3 is TGTGCCAGTAGTATGGGAGGCCTCGAGCAGTACTTC. This gives the protein CASSMGGLEQYF.

CDR3 protein: CASSLGSGYTF. DNA of the CDR3: TGCGCCAGCAGCTTGGGGAGCGGCTACACCTTC. The chain has TRBV5-1 and TRBJ1-2; D uncertain. This CDR3 region has 11 residues. The V and J ends lost 0 bases and 8 bases respectively, with 5 bases between them. Germline values: CDR1 SGHRS, CDR2 YFSETQ.

The table lists this clone with a few counts. The chain couples TRBV19 to TRBJ2-2, with 8 bases matching TRBD2. Germline V gene lookup returns CDR1 LNHDA and CDR2 SQIVND (reference sequence). The junction had 12 bases not matched to a gene; V was cut back by 7 bases and J by 8 bases. The CDR3 totals 15 residues. CDR3 residues: CASTGAGEVEGELFF. CDR3 DNA: TGTGCCAGTACTGGAGCGGGAGAGGTGGAAGGGGAGCTGTTTTTT.

This clone was observed a handful of times. The chain combines TRBV7-2 with TRBJ2-1; D remains ambiguous. The CDR3 extends over 14 amino acids. Germline V CDR1 and CDR2: SGHTA, FQGNSA. Trimming left V 4 bases short and J 0 bases short, with 7 bases between. The CDR3 DNA sequence: TGTGCCAGCAGCTCTGAGTACTCCTACAATGAGCAGTTCTTC. This codes for CASSSEYSYNEQFF.

This clone occurred a few times. The DNA for the CDR3 is TGCGCCAGCAGTTACGACAGGGCGTCCTACAATGAGCAGTTCTTC. This codes for CASSYDRASYNEQFF. The genes are TRBV4-3 and TRBJ2-1; 7 nucleotides agree with TRBD1. This CDR3 has 15 amino acids. The J segment lost 1 base and the V segment lost 6 bases, leaving 6 bases of the junction unmatched. The germline V gene has CDR1 LGHNA and CDR2 YSLEER.

The chain joins TRBV18 to TRBJ1-6; 7 nucleotides agree with TRBD1. CDR1 is KGHSH, CDR2 LQKENI, per germline. CDR3 length: 15 residues. The V segment lost 1 base and the J segment 10 bases; nucleotides outside the gene matches: 7. The CDR3 DNA follows: TGTGCCAGCTCACCACGTGACAGGGCGGGCTCACCCCTCCACTTT. The encoded protein is CASSPRDRAGSPLHF.

In its sample, this clone was seen a few times. V and J are TRBV14 and TRBJ2-7, with 7 bases lining up with TRBD2. J gave up 5 bases and V 4 bases, and 11 bases lay outside the gene matches. CDR1 is SGHDN and CDR2 is FVKESK in the germline V gene. CDR3 length: 15 amino acids. CDR3 coding DNA: TGTGCCAGCAGCCCTTTAGGACTAGTTAGGCACGAGCAGTACTTC. Translated, it gives CASSPLGLVRHEQYF.